This entry lists 24 T cell receptor beta chains sequenced from one sample in a study of a mutant IDH1 vaccine in newly diagnosed glioma. Their antigen targets remain unknown. Sequenced by immunoSEQ multiplex PCR; TCRdb stores in-frame clones only, minus some. The sample has some 70,000 clones, less than 90% seen once; the top ten hold about 12%. Time point denoted: week 35, safety follow-up. Each dose delivered 300 ug of mutant IDH1 20-mer peptide subcutaneously with imiquimod. Here the sequenced sample was PBMCs, taken from a glioma patient whose treatment included an IDH1 peptide vaccine. These receptors originate from a young man with glioma.

Judged by abundance, this clone is medium-sized. Other DNA sequences in the sample encode the same CDR3. V is TRBV19 and J is TRBJ1-5; D gene unclear. V was clipped by 3 bases and J by 0 bases, with 9 bases between them. Per germline, CDR1 LNHDA and CDR2 SQIVND (reference sequence). The CDR3 has 15 amino acids. The CDR3 DNA is TGTGCCAGTAGTATGACGGAGTATAGCAATCAGCCCCAGCATTTT. Its translation: CASSMTEYSNQPQHF.

The V call is TRBV28, the J call TRBJ2-7; a weak D match, TRBD1 (6 bases). Germline-derived CDR1 and CDR2 are MDHEN and SYDVKM. Deletions cut 6 bases from V and 2 bases from J, with 14 bases between. The length of the CDR3 is 14 residues. The CDR3 loop reads CASSLAGAPYEQYF. CDR3 in DNA: TGTGCCAGCAGCTTAGCAGGGGCCCCCTACGAGCAGTACTTC.

V and J are TRBV18 and TRBJ1-5; D is ambiguous. The V gene lost 3 bases and the J gene lost 10 bases, with 16 bases spanning the gap. The CDR3 extends over 14 amino acids. The germline gives CDR1 KGHSH, CDR2 LQKENI. Here the CDR3 reads CASSPLAAVGPQHF. In DNA, the CDR3 is TGTGCCAGCTCACCTTTGGCCGCGGTGGGACCCCAGCATTTT.

The chain couples TRBV4-2 to TRBJ2-3; tentatively, D is TRBD2 (6 bases). The CDR3 contains 14 residues. Trimming removed 1 base at V and 6 bases at J, with 11 bases between. CDR1 and CDR2 from the germline V gene are LGHNA and YNFKEQ. This CDR3 is CASSQADREDTQYF. The CDR3 region has the DNA TGTGCCAGCAGCCAAGCCGATCGGGAGGATACGCAGTATTTT.

The chain combines TRBV7-2 with TRBJ2-5; no reliable D call. The CDR3 is made up of 13 amino acids. Germline V CDR1 and CDR2: SGHTA, FQGNSA. The V gene lost 3 bases and the J gene lost 5 bases, with 10 bases spanning the gap. CDR3 DNA: TGTGCCAGCAGCTTTGATTACTGGGAGACCCAGTACTTC. Translation: CASSFDYWETQYF.

The chain uses TRBV14 and TRBJ1-1; 8 positions match TRBD1. CDR3 length: 15 amino acids. Germline V gives CDR1 SGHDN, CDR2 FVKESK. V trimming: 1 base; J trimming: 5 bases; junction bases outside the gene matches: 6. CDR3 nucleotide sequence: TGTGCCAGCAGCCAAGTTCAGGGGGCACGGACTGAAGCTTTCTTT. This translates into CASSQVQGARTEAFF.

As for this clone: A junction end diverges from the germline sequence, so it may reflect a read error. The chain joins TRBV15 to TRBJ1-3; maybe TRBD1 (5 bases). Germline CDR1 is LNHNV and CDR2 is YYDKDF (reference sequence). The CDR3 is made up of 13 amino acids. The CDR3 nucleotides are TGTGCCACCGGCAGACAGATGGGAAACACCATATATTTT. It translates to CATGRQMGNTIYF.

This chain connects TRBV21-1 to TRBJ1-2. TRBV21-1 is a pseudogene. The CDR3 is made up of 16 amino acids. DNA for the CDR3: TGTGCCAGCAGCAAAGCCTCGGAGGGGATTGCCTATGGCTACACCTTC. This encodes CASSKASEGIAYGYTF.

The chain links TRBV6-4 to TRBJ2-3; tentatively, D is TRBD2 (6 bases). Looked up from germline, CDR1 is MRHNA and CDR2 is SNTAGT. The CDR3 spans 14 residues. Trimming took off 3 bases at V and 0 bases at J, with 7 bases between the two ends. DNA for the CDR3: TGTGCCAGCAGTGAGGAGGGGAGCACAGATACGCAGTATTTT. Translation gives CASSEEGSTDTQYF.

The V gene is TRBV7-8, the J gene TRBJ1-4; 8 nucleotides match TRBD1. Germline CDR1 is SGHVS and CDR2 is FQNEAQ. This CDR3 region has 15 residues. V lost 2 bases and J lost 8; bases outside the gene matches: 7. The chain's CDR3 is CASSLLTGAGEKLFF. CDR3 nucleotides: TGTGCCAGCAGCTTATTGACAGGGGCCGGGGAAAAACTGTTTTTT.

This chain connects TRBV5-8 to TRBJ2-1; TRBD2 agrees at 8 bases. Germline assignment: CDR1 SGHTS and CDR2 YDEGEE. The J segment lost 1 base and the V segment lost 0 bases, leaving 0 bases of the junction unmatched. The CDR3 is made up of 15 amino acids. The CDR3 DNA reads TGTGCCAGCAGCTTGGCTAGCGGGTCCTACAATGAGCAGTTCTTC. Translating it yields CASSLASGSYNEQFF.

The J gene is TRBJ2-7, the V gene TRBV7-9; D remains ambiguous. Trimming removed 3 bases at V and 3 bases at J, with 18 bases between. The CDR3 extends over 16 amino acids. The germline V gene encodes CDR1 SEHNR and CDR2 FQNEAQ (reference sequence). CDR3 bases: TGTGCCAGCAGCTTTTTCTCTGGTGGGTGGGACTACGAGCAGTACTTC. Residues: CASSFFSGGWDYEQYF.

The chain uses TRBV27 and TRBJ1-4; D is ambiguous. The CDR3 spans 14 residues. Germline V CDR1 and CDR2: MNHEY, SMNVEV (reference sequence). The V end was cut by 1 base, the J end by 2 bases, with 5 bases between. This chain's CDR3 is CASSLFRTNEKLFF. In nucleotides, the CDR3 is TGTGCCAGCAGTTTATTTAGGACTAATGAAAAACTGTTTTTT.

The chain joins TRBV19 to TRBJ1-1; a possible D gene is TRBD1 (6 bases). In germline, CDR1 is LNHDA, CDR2 SQIVND (reference sequence). Trimming removed 8 bases at V and 8 bases at J, with 15 bases between. This CDR3 is built from 12 residues. The CDR3 coding sequence is TGTGCCAGTTCCCCTACAGGGCGCGAAGCTTTCTTT. Amino acids: CASSPTGREAFF.

The genes are TRBV27 and TRBJ1-4; D ambiguous. This CDR3 spans 14 amino acids. The V gene's germline CDR1 is MNHEY and CDR2 SMNVEV (reference sequence). Trimming took off 2 bases at V and 2 bases at J, with 6 bases between the two ends. As DNA, the CDR3 is TGTGCCAGCAGTTTAGTGGGGACTAATGAAAAACTGTTTTTT. It translates to CASSLVGTNEKLFF.

The chain uses TRBV4-1 and TRBJ2-3; D is ambiguous. CDR1 and CDR2 from the germline V gene are MGHRA and YSYEKL. The ends were cut back, 0 bases at V and 1 base at J, with 2 bases in the middle. The CDR3 loop spans 13 amino acids. The CDR3 DNA reads TGCGCCAGCAGCCAAGAGCGCACAGATACGCAGTATTTT. This translates into CASSQERTDTQYF.

This clone showed up just once. The CDR3 sequence: CATNQGGEISNQPQHF. In DNA, the CDR3 is TGTGCCACCAACCAGGGGGGTGAGATTAGCAATCAGCCCCAGCATTTT. The chain joins TRBV28 to TRBJ1-5; TRBD1 aligns across 7 bases. V was pared by 10 bases and J by 0 bases, with 12 bases of the junction left unmatched. Germline V gene data show CDR1 as MDHEN and CDR2 as SYDVKM. The CDR3 runs to 16 residues. The complete variable domain, with remaining parts taken from reference TRBV28 and TRBJ1-5, reads DVKVTQSSRYLVKRTGEKVFLECVQDMDHENMFWYRQDPGLGLRLIYFSYDVKMKEKGDIPEGYSVSREKKERFSLILESASTNQTSMYLCATNQGGEISNQPQHFGDGTRLSIL.

V usage is TRBV4-1 and J usage is TRBJ1-5; D is possibly TRBD1 (6 bases). The V end was cut by 3 bases, the J end by 7 bases, with 13 bases between. Per germline, CDR1 MGHRA and CDR2 YSYEKL. The CDR3 is 14 amino acids. The CDR3 is CASSHPMTGQPQHF. The CDR3 nucleotides read TGCGCCAGCAGCCACCCAATGACAGGCCAGCCCCAGCATTTT.

This clone was seen only once. The chain employs TRBV6-5 and TRBJ2-5; 7 bases match TRBD1. Germline V CDR1 and CDR2: MNHEY, SVGAGI. The CDR3 covers 14 residues. Unmatched junction bases numbered 3, after V lost 2 bases and J lost 3 bases. CDR3 protein: CASSYVTGEETQYF. The CDR3 DNA follows: TGTGCCAGCAGTTACGTTACAGGGGAAGAGACCCAGTACTTC.

The chain recombines TRBV6-6 with TRBJ1-2, with 7 bases identical to TRBD1. The J segment lost 14 bases and the V segment lost 2 bases, leaving 5 bases of the junction unmatched. The CDR3 is made up of 11 amino acids. Germline V gene data show CDR1 as MNHNY and CDR2 as SVGAGI (reference sequence). The DNA of the CDR3 is TGTGCCAGCAGTTACCCCCAGGACAGGACCTTC. This codes for CASSYPQDRTF.

V gene TRBV7-2 combines with J gene TRBJ1-5, with D unclear. Germline CDR1 is SGHTA and CDR2 is FQGNSA. The CDR3 runs to 14 residues. V lost 1 base and J 7 bases, leaving 11 bases between the germline ends. CDR3 nucleotides: TGTGCCAGCAGCTTAGTATCCTCGGGGCAGCCCCAGCATTTT. Residues: CASSLVSSGQPQHF.

This clone was picked up a small number of times. V usage is TRBV6-1 and J usage is TRBJ1-5; D is ambiguous. Per the germline V gene, CDR1 is MNHNS and CDR2 is SASEGT. V shed 7 bases and J shed 7 bases, with 20 bases lying between them. This CDR3 spans 15 amino acids. The CDR3 nucleotides read TGTGCCAGCACCTCCAACACTGGGCCGGACCAGCCCCAGCATTTT. Translation gives CASTSNTGPDQPQHF.

The chain couples TRBV6-5 to TRBJ2-2; D unresolved. This CDR3 contains 14 residues. V lost 6 bases and J lost 4, with 12 bases in between. Germline-derived CDR1 and CDR2 are MNHEY and SVGAGI. The CDR3 spells CASSHDESTGELFF. The CDR3 DNA follows: TGTGCCAGCAGCCACGACGAAAGCACCGGGGAGCTGTTTTTT.

The CDR3 sequence is CASSPPRTANYGYTF. The DNA of the CDR3 is TGTGCCAGCTCACCGCCTCGGACAGCTAACTATGGCTACACCTTC. This chain joins TRBV18 and TRBJ1-2, with D possibly being TRBD1 (6 bases). The CDR3 sequence is 15 residues long. V was cut by 3 bases and J by 0 bases, with 11 bases left in between. CDR1 and CDR2 (germline): KGHSH, LQKENI.